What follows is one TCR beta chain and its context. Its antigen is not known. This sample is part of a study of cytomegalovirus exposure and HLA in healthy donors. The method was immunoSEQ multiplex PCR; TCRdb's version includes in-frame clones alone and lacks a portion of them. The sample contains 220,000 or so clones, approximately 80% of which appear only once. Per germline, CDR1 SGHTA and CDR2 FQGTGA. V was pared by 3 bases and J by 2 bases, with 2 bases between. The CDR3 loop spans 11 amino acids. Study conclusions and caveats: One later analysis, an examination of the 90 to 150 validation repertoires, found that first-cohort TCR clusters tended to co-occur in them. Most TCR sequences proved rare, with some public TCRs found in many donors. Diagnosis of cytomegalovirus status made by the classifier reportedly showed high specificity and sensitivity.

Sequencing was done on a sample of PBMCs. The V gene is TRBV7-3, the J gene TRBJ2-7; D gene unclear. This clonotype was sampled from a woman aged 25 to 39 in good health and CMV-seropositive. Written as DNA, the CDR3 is TGTGCCAGCAGCTTCCCCTACGAGCAGTACTTC. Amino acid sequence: CASSFPYEQYF.